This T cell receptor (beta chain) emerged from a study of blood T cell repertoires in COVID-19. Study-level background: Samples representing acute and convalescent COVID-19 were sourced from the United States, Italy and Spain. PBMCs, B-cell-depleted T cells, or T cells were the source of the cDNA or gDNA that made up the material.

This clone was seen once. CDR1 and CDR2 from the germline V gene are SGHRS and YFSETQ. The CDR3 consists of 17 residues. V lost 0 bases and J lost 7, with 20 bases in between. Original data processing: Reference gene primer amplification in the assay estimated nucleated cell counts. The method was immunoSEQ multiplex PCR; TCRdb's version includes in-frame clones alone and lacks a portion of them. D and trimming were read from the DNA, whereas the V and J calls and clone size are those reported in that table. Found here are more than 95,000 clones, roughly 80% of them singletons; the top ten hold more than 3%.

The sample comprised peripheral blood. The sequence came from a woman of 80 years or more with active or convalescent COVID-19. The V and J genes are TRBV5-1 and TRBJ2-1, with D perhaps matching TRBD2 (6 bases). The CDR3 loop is CASSLANGAGIKNEQFF. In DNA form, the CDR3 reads TGCGCCAGCAGCTTGGCCAACGGAGCGGGTATTAAGAATGAGCAGTTCTTC.